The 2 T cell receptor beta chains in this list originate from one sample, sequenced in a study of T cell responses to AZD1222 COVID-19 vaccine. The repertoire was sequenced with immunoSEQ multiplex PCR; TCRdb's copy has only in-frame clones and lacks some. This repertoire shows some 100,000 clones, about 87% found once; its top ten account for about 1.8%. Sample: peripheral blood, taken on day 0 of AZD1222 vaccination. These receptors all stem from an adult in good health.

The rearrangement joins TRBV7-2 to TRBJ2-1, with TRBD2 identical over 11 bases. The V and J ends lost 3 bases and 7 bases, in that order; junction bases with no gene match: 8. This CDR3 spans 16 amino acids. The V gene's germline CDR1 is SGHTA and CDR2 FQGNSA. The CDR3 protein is CASSFSVGTSGNEQFF. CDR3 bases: TGTGCCAGCAGCTTTTCCGTAGGGACTAGCGGAAATGAGCAGTTCTTC.

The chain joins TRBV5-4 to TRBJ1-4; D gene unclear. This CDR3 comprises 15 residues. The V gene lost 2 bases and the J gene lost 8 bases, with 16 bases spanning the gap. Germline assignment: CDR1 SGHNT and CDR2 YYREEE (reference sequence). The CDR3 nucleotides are TGTGCCAGCAGCTTAGACCCGAGGCTGTCCGAAAAACTGTTTTTT. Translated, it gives CASSLDPRLSEKLFF.